These 30 T cell receptor beta chains originate from one sample sequenced in a study of blood T cell repertoires in COVID-19. TCRdb's copy holds only in-frame clones and misses some; the assay was immunoSEQ multiplex PCR. This sample has some 200,000 clones, with around 84% found just once. Sequenced input: peripheral blood. These receptors all come from a man younger than 40 with active or convalescent COVID-19.

The chain uses TRBV6-5 and TRBJ1-1; D remains ambiguous. Germline CDR1 and CDR2: MNHEY and SVGAGI. The CDR3 consists of 15 residues. V was clipped by 0 bases and J by 3 bases, with 11 bases between them. CDR3 protein: CASSYSSRVDTEAFF. In DNA, the CDR3 is TGTGCCAGCAGTTACTCGTCCCGCGTGGACACTGAAGCTTTCTTT.

The chain carries TRBV7-2 and TRBJ2-3, with 7 bases that match TRBD2. The germline V gene has CDR1 SGHTA and CDR2 FQGNSA. V lost 4 bases and J lost 0; bases outside the gene matches: 7. The CDR3 loop spans 16 amino acids. Written as DNA, the CDR3 is TGTGCCAGCAGCTCCCGAGGTAGCGGGAGCACAGATACGCAGTATTTT. This translates into CASSSRGSGSTDTQYF. Combining the CDR3 with reference TRBV7-2 and TRBJ2-3 gives the whole variable domain GAGVSQSPSNKVTEKGKDVELRCDPISGHTALYWYRQSLGQGLEFLIYFQGNSAPDKSGLPSDRFSAERTGGSVSTLTIQRTQQEDSAVYLCASSSRGSGSTDTQYFGPGTRLTVL.

This sequence joins TRBV5-8 and TRBJ2-2, with 8 bases lining up with TRBD2. With 7 bases clipped from V and 1 base from J, the junction kept 3 bases outside the gene matches. The CDR3 length is 14 residues. Germline CDR1 reads SGHTS; CDR2 reads YDEGEE. The CDR3 DNA reads TGTGCCAGCGGCCGGGGGGGGAACACCGGGGAGCTGTTTTTT. It translates to CASGRGGNTGELFF.

This chain connects TRBV7-9 to TRBJ1-4; D remains unclear. With 1 base removed from V and 4 bases from J, the gap between germline ends came to 10 bases. CDR1 and CDR2 from the germline V gene are SEHNR and FQNEAQ (reference sequence). This CDR3 has 15 residues. CDR3 residues: CASSLGSGNNEKLFF. CDR3 bases: TGTGCCAGCAGCTTAGGTTCAGGCAATAATGAAAAACTGTTTTTT. Combining the CDR3 with reference TRBV7-9 and TRBJ1-4 gives the whole variable domain DTGVSQNPRHKITKRGQNVTFRCDPISEHNRLYWYRQTLGQGPEFLTYFQNEAQLEKSRLLSDRFSAERPKGSFSTLEIQRTEQGDSAMYLCASSLGSGNNEKLFFGSGTQLSVL.

V gene TRBV5-1 combines with J gene TRBJ2-7, with TRBD1 as a possible D gene (6 bases). V gave up 0 bases and J gave up 2 bases, with 12 bases separating them. The CDR3 runs 15 residues. The germline gives CDR1 SGHRS, CDR2 YFSETQ. The CDR3 DNA reads TGCGCCAGCAGCTTGGCACAGGGTACCCCCTACGAGCAGTACTTC. Translating gives CASSLAQGTPYEQYF.

The chain carries TRBV6-6 and TRBJ1-5; TRBD1 matches at 8 bases. V gave up 5 bases and J gave up 2 bases; unmatched junction bases: 11. The CDR3 loop spans 17 amino acids. CDR1 and CDR2 from the germline V gene are MNHNY and SVGAGI (reference sequence). CDR3 nucleotides: TGTGCCAGCAGTCCCCAAACAGGGGGAGGGGGCAATCAGCCCCAGCATTTT. Translation gives CASSPQTGGGGNQPQHF.

The rearrangement links TRBV5-1 to TRBJ1-6, with D possibly being TRBD1 (5 bases). Germline CDR1 SGHRS, CDR2 YFSETQ. Trimming stripped 4 bases from V and 1 base from J, with 18 bases between. This CDR3 contains 18 residues. CDR3 bases: TGCGCCAGCAGCCAGATTCCGGGGGGGAGGTCCTATAATTCACCCCTCCACTTT. Its protein is CASSQIPGGRSYNSPLHF.

The V gene is TRBV11-2, the J gene TRBJ1-3; D call uncertain. With 5 bases removed from V and 2 bases from J, the gap between germline ends came to 19 bases. The CDR3 extends over 17 amino acids. CDR1 SGHAT and CDR2 FQNNGV come from the germline V gene. The CDR3: CASSPVEALPAGNTIYF. The CDR3, as DNA: TGTGCCAGCAGCCCCGTCGAGGCTCTACCCGCTGGAAACACCATATATTTT.

The gene calls are TRBV21-1 and TRBJ1-1; the D segment call TRBD1 is taken from the table without a DNA check. TRBV21-1 corresponds to a pseudogene. The CDR3 loop spans 16 amino acids. The CDR3 spells CASSMWGQGGKTEAFF. DNA of the CDR3: TGTGCCAGCAGCATGTGGGGACAGGGAGGGAAGACTGAAGCTTTCTTT.

The chain couples TRBV7-2 to TRBJ1-4, with unresolved D. With 3 bases removed from V and 10 bases from J, the gap between germline ends came to 15 bases. There are 14 residues in the CDR3. Germline-derived CDR1 and CDR2 are SGHTA and FQGNSA. This CDR3 is CASSLVVPLGKLFF. DNA of the CDR3: TGTGCCAGCAGCTTGGTGGTACCCCTAGGAAAACTGTTTTTT.

This sequence joins TRBV3-1 (or the pseudogene TRBV3-2) and TRBJ2-5, with no clear D. The CDR3 has 14 residues. The ends were cut back, 4 bases at V and 2 bases at J, with 11 bases in the middle. Germline V gene sequence: CDR1 LGHDT, CDR2 YNNKEL (reference sequence). The CDR3 protein is CASSPPSRQETQYF. The DNA of the CDR3 is TGTGCCAGCAGCCCGCCTTCGAGGCAAGAGACCCAGTACTTC.

The chain employs TRBV30 and TRBJ1-5; TRBD1 might be the D (5 bases). The V gene's germline CDR1 is GTSNPN and CDR2 SVGIG (reference sequence). The CDR3 totals 15 residues. Trimming pared 0 bases from V and 5 bases from J, leaving 14 bases between. The CDR3 loop is CAWSVGQGGDQPQHF. DNA of the CDR3: TGTGCCTGGAGTGTAGGGCAGGGTGGGGATCAGCCCCAGCATTTT. Supplemented by reference TRBV30 and TRBJ1-5, the full variable domain reads SQTIHQWPATLVQPVGSPLSLECTVEGTSNPNLYWYRQAAGRGLQLLFYSVGIGQISSEVPQNLSASRPQDRQFILSSKKLLLSDSGFYLCAWSVGQGGDQPQHFGDGTRLSIL.

This chain uses TRBV2 with TRBJ2-7; TRBD2 matches 9 bases. This CDR3 contains 14 residues. V trimming: 6 bases; J trimming: 5 bases; junction bases outside the gene matches: 8. Germline CDR1 reads SNHLY; CDR2 reads FYNNEI. The chain's CDR3 is CASSLGGGVNEQYV. The CDR3 coding sequence is TGTGCCAGCAGCCTTGGCGGGGGGGTTAACGAGCAGTACGTC.

This clone was picked up a small number of times. At one of its ends the junction is not consistent with the germline gene, which may arise from a read error. The gene calls are TRBV7-7 and TRBJ2-3; 7 bases line up with TRBD2. Germline CDR1 is SSHAT and CDR2 is FNYEAQ (reference sequence). The CDR3 is 15 residues long. The CDR3 region is CASSPAGRGTDTQYF. As DNA, the CDR3 is TGTGCTAGCAGCCCAGCGGGAAGGGGCACAGATACGCAGTATTTT.

The rearrangement uses TRBV23-1 and TRBJ2-7; D is undetermined. TRBV23-1 is identified as an open reading frame with a role that is uncertain. CDR3 length: 15 amino acids. V lost 8 bases and J 1 base, leaving 18 bases between the germline ends. CDR3 in DNA: TGCGCCAGCGCCCGGAACCGGGTTGGGTCCTACGAGCAGTACTTC. Translation gives CASARNRVGSYEQYF.

The chain is built from TRBV10-2 and TRBJ1-1, with D perhaps TRBD1 (6 bases). The germline gives CDR1 WSHSY, CDR2 SAAADI. CDR3 size: 15 residues. The V end lost 3 bases, the J end lost 0 bases, and 11 bases lay between the germline ends. The CDR3 reads CASSDQRGMNTEAFF. For the CDR3, the DNA is TGCGCCAGCAGTGACCAGAGGGGGATGAACACTGAAGCTTTCTTT.

The chain has TRBV7-9 and TRBJ1-1; the D is unclear. The germline V gene encodes CDR1 SEHNR and CDR2 FQNEAQ (reference sequence). Trimming took off 3 bases at V and 6 bases at J, with 17 bases between the two ends. The CDR3 covers 15 residues. The CDR3 loop is CASSFEEGPVAEAFF. The CDR3 nucleotides read TGTGCCAGCAGCTTCGAAGAGGGTCCCGTCGCTGAAGCTTTCTTT.

This clone was counted only a few times. The CDR3 sequence: CACGRGGSEKLFF. Written as DNA, the CDR3 is TGTGCTTGTGGTAGGGGCGGGAGTGAAAAACTGTTTTTT. This chain connects TRBV28 to TRBJ1-4, with D perhaps TRBD1 (5 bases). Germline V gene data show CDR1 as MDHEN and CDR2 as SYDVKM. CDR3 length: 13 amino acids.

This clone was seen a handful of times. The chain is built from TRBV4-3 and TRBJ2-1; 7 nucleotides match TRBD2. The CDR3 has 16 residues. J lost 4 bases, V lost 0 bases, and 6 bases had no gene match. Looked up from germline, CDR1 is LGHNA and CDR2 is YSLEER. CDR3 amino acids: CASSQERLATYNEQFF. CDR3 bases: TGCGCCAGCAGCCAAGAACGACTAGCCACTTACAATGAGCAGTTCTTC.

V is TRBV21-1 and J is TRBJ1-5; TRBD1 is the table's D call and was not checked against the DNA. TRBV21-1 is termed a pseudogene. CDR3 length: 18 residues. CDR3 coding DNA: TGTGCCAGCAGCAAATCTGGCGGTAACAGGTATAGCAATCAGCCCCAGCATTTT. This sequence encodes CASSKSGGNRYSNQPQHF.

By its share, this clone is medium-sized. The chain uses TRBV6-2 or TRBV6-3 and TRBJ2-1, with TRBD2 identical over 12 bases. The germline CDR1 and CDR2 sequences are MNHEY and SVGEGT. The CDR3 spans 16 residues. V lost 5 bases, J lost 2 bases, and 4 bases stayed unmatched. CDR3 DNA sequence: TGTGCCAGCAGTCGGACTAGCGGGATTACCTACAATGAGCAGTTCTTC. This codes for CASSRTSGITYNEQFF.

V and J are TRBV3-1 (or the pseudogene TRBV3-2) and TRBJ1-4; D is uncertain. The CDR3 is 15 amino acids. V lost 1 base to trimming and J lost 8 bases, with 14 bases between them. Germline CDR1 LGHDT, CDR2 YNNKEL (reference sequence). The CDR3 nucleotides are TGTGCCAGCAGCCAAGTTAGAGCGCGCGGAGAAAAACTGTTTTTT. As protein: CASSQVRARGEKLFF.

Concerning this clone itself: The same CDR3 arises from other DNA sequences in this sample as well. The V and J genes are TRBV15 and TRBJ1-5; the D is unclear. There are 14 residues in the CDR3. CDR1 LNHNV and CDR2 YYDKDF come from the germline V gene (reference sequence). Trimming took 1 base from V and 2 from J, leaving 6 bases between them. The CDR3 DNA sequence: TGTGCCACCAGCAGAGGAACAGGCAATCAGCCCCAGCATTTT. This gives the protein CATSRGTGNQPQHF.

V usage is TRBV10-1 and J usage is TRBJ2-1; tentative D call: TRBD2 (6 bases). Trimming shortened V by 2 bases and J by 9 bases, and 20 bases separated the two germline ends. The CDR3 extends over 16 amino acids. CDR1 and CDR2 (germline): WNHNN, SYGVQD (reference sequence). In DNA form, the CDR3 reads TGCGCCAGCAGTGAGGTCGGGAGCTCCGCGGTCTTTGAGCAGTTCTTC. Encoded protein: CASSEVGSSAVFEQFF.

The gene calls are TRBV6-5 and TRBJ1-1; D not certain. V was cut by 4 bases and J by 5 bases, with 11 bases left in between. There are 13 residues in the CDR3. Germline CDR1 and CDR2: MNHEY and SVGAGI. CDR3 residues: CASSSWRGTEAFF. The DNA of the CDR3 is TGTGCCAGCAGTTCCTGGCGGGGTACTGAAGCTTTCTTT.

The chain joins TRBV5-1 to TRBJ2-7; D perhaps matches TRBD1 (5 bases). Germline loops: CDR1 SGHRS, CDR2 YFSETQ. CDR3 length equals 14 residues. The germline V and J ends were trimmed by 2 bases and 0 bases, with 9 bases remaining between them. The CDR3: CASSLEQGSYEQYF. DNA of the CDR3: TGCGCCAGCAGCTTAGAGCAGGGCTCCTACGAGCAGTACTTC.

V gene TRBV24-1 combines with J gene TRBJ1-1, with 8 bases matching TRBD1. V lost 2 bases, J lost 6 bases, and 7 bases stayed unmatched. The CDR3 contains 15 residues. Germline CDR1 KGHDR, CDR2 SFDVKD. The DNA of the CDR3 is TGTGCCACCAGTGATTCAGGGCAGGGGGCGTCTGAAGCTTTCTTT. It specifies CATSDSGQGASEAFF.

This clone has only a few counts. This chain joins TRBV7-9 and TRBJ2-5; no firm D call. CDR1 and CDR2 from the germline V gene are SEHNR and FQNEAQ (reference sequence). Trimming removed 1 base from V and 2 bases from J, with 8 bases in between. The CDR3 spans 14 residues. CDR3 amino acids: CASSLVVEQETQYF. The CDR3 nucleotides are TGTGCCAGCAGCTTAGTTGTGGAGCAAGAGACCCAGTACTTC. Together with reference TRBV7-9 and TRBJ2-5, the CDR3 gives the full variable domain: DTGVSQNPRHKITKRGQNVTFRCDPISEHNRLYWYRQTLGQGPEFLTYFQNEAQLEKSRLLSDRFSAERPKGSFSTLEIQRTEQGDSAMYLCASSLVVEQETQYFGPGTRLLVL.

The CDR3 here is CARPVVSGARELFF. CDR3 in DNA: TGTGCCAGACCAGTAGTATCGGGTGCCCGGGAGCTGTTTTTT. V is TRBV7-2 and J is TRBJ2-2; D is uncertain. V lost 9 bases to trimming and J lost 9 bases, with 20 bases between them. This CDR3 has 14 amino acids. Germline CDR1 is SGHTA and CDR2 is FQGNSA.

The chain employs TRBV11-2 and TRBJ2-1, with 9 bases aligning to TRBD2. V lost 8 bases to trimming and J lost 3 bases; unmatched junction nucleotides: 5. In germline, CDR1 is SGHAT, CDR2 FQNNGV. The CDR3 consists of 14 residues. The CDR3 DNA sequence: TGTGCCAGCCCCGTGACTAGCGGCTACAATGAGCAGTTCTTC. Protein: CASPVTSGYNEQFF.